This is a list of T cell receptor beta chains from one sample in a study of blood T cell repertoires in COVID-19. Produced via immunoSEQ multiplex PCR; TCRdb's table is partial and in-frame only. This table has hundreds of thousands of clones, about nine tenths appearing once. The specimen sequenced was PBMCs or T cells enriched from blood (not recorded which). All receptors come from a woman aged 45 to 65 who had recovered from COVID-19. Both conserved end residues are part of each CDR3. D genes are given only for firm matches. Clone sizes are given selectively: once, few, many, or a class where the clone is expanded.

j_call d_call v_call clone_size cdr3_nt cdr3_aa
TRBJ2-5 TRBD2 TRBV5-5 . TGTGCCAGCAGCTTGGCCAGGGTTTTGGGCGGGAGCTACCAAGAGACCCAGTACTTC CASSLARVLGGSYQETQYF
TRBJ1-3 TRBD1 TRBV30 . TGTGCCTGGAACAGGGGAAACTCTGGAAACACCATATATTTT CAWNRGNSGNTIYF
TRBJ2-3 TRBD1 TRBV19 . TGTGCCAGTTCCCAAGTAAGACAGGGTACAGATACGCAGTATTTT CASSQVRQGTDTQYF
TRBJ2-7 TRBD2 TRBV5-1 . TGCGCCAGCAGCTCAGCGGGAGATGCCTACGAGCAGTACTTC CASSSAGDAYEQYF
TRBJ2-4 . TRBV6-1 . TGTGCCAGCAGTGAAGAGGCAGTCAGGGGCCACTTC CASSEEAVRGHF
TRBJ2-1 TRBD2 TRBV11-2 . TGTGCCAGCAGCTACTTAGCGGGCGGATACAATGAGCAGTTCTTC CASSYLAGGYNEQFF
TRBJ1-4 . TRBV5-1 few TGCGCCAGCAGCTTGGCCCAACAGTCCACTAATGAAAAACTGTTTTTT CASSLAQQSTNEKLFF
TRBJ2-1 TRBD2 TRBV4-2 . TGTGCCAGCAGCCAAGGTACTAGCGGGATGAATGAGCAGTTCTTC CASSQGTSGMNEQFF
TRBJ2-3 TRBD2 TRBV7-2 . TGTGCCAGCAGCCCTGGGGGCGGGAGGTCGACAGATACGCAGTATTTT CASSPGGGRSTDTQYF
TRBJ2-3 TRBD2 TRBV7-2 . TGTGCCAGCAGCCTGGGGAGGGCTAGATCTAGCACAGATACGCAGTATTTT CASSLGRARSSTDTQYF
TRBJ2-7 TRBD1 TRBV18 . TGTGCCAGCTCACCACCGACGGACAGGGGCCGGGAGCAGTACTTC CASSPPTDRGREQYF
TRBJ2-1 . TRBV12-3/TRBV12-4 . TGTGCCAGCAGCTCAGGGGTTGAGCAGTTCTTC CASSSGVEQFF
TRBJ2-2 TRBD1 TRBV7-2 . TGTGCCTCAAAGGAGGGACAGGGGGCTTTGATCGGGGAGCTGTTTTTT CASKEGQGALIGELFF
TRBJ2-1 TRBD1 TRBV5-4 . TGTGCCAGCAGCTCACAACAGGGGAACAATGAGCAGTTCTTC CASSSQQGNNEQFF
TRBJ2-1 TRBD2 TRBV4-1 . TGCGCCAGCAGCCAGACTAGCGGGACCTACTCCTCCTACAATGAGCAGTTCTTC CASSQTSGTYSSYNEQFF
TRBJ2-7 TRBD1 TRBV6-5 . TGTGCCAGCAGAGGGGACAGGGGGGTTTCCTACGAGCAGTACTTC CASRGDRGVSYEQYF
TRBJ1-5 . TRBV19 . TGTGCCAGTAGACTCGGGGGAGATCAGCCCCAGCATTTT CASRLGGDQPQHF
TRBJ2-1 TRBD1 TRBV24-1 . TGTGCCACCAGTGATCAGGGGTTAGGGGGGACAGGGAGGGACAATGAGCAGTTCTTC CATSDQGLGGTGRDNEQFF
TRBJ2-7 . TRBV20-1 . TGCAGTGCTAGGGACAACTACGAGCAGTACTTC CSARDNYEQYF
TRBJ1-5 . TRBV6-2/TRBV6-3 . TGTGCCAGCAGTCCCGAGGCGAGGGGCAATCAGCCCCAGCATTTT CASSPEARGNQPQHF
TRBJ2-5 . TRBV2 . TGTGCCATCTTAGAGGAGGAGACCCAGTACTTC CAILEEETQYF
TRBJ1-5 TRBD1 TRBV27 . TGTGCCAGCAGACCAGGGGGCTCTAGCAATCAGCCCCAGCATTTT CASRPGGSSNQPQHF
TRBJ1-1 . TRBV10-3 . TGTGCCATCAGGGGACAATCGGGGTTGCGCACTGAAGCTTTCTTT CAIRGQSGLRTEAFF
TRBJ1-5 . TRBV2 few TGTGCCAGCAGTGAGGCTCCCGATGTGCAGCCCCAGCATTTT CASSEAPDVQPQHF
TRBJ2-5 TRBD1 TRBV9 . TGTGCCAGCAGCGTTCAATCGGGACAGGGTTATGAGACCCAGTACTTC CASSVQSGQGYETQYF
TRBJ1-4 . TRBV28 . TGTGCCAGCAGACCTCCAGGGTCCAATGAAAAACTGTTTTTT CASRPPGSNEKLFF
TRBJ2-2 . TRBV5-4 . TGTGCCAGCAGCTTGCCGGGAAACACCGGGGAGCTGTTTTTT CASSLPGNTGELFF
TRBJ1-4 . TRBV27 . TGTGCCAGCAGTTTATTGGGACAAGCTTATGAAAAACTGTTTTTT CASSLLGQAYEKLFF
TRBJ2-7 TRBD1 TRBV19 . TGTGCCAGTAAAACGACAGGGCCATCCTACGAGCAGTACTTC CASKTTGPSYEQYF
TRBJ2-7 . TRBV28 . TGTGCCAGCAGTTTATCCCAGTACGAGCAGTACTTC CASSLSQYEQYF
TRBJ2-1 TRBD2 TRBV9 . TGTGCCAGCAGCGTAGTCGCTAGCGGGGTCAATGAGCAGTTCTTC CASSVVASGVNEQFF
TRBJ2-7 TRBD2 TRBV7-3 . TGTGCCAGCAGCTTGGGAGCGGGGAGCAACTACGAGCAGTACTTC CASSLGAGSNYEQYF